This T cell receptor (beta chain) was identified in a study of shared clonotypes between healthy human individuals. At the level of the study: Donors, aged 18 to 49, were a couple of women and a few men. CD8 memory received one plate per donor, CD8 naive two, CD4 memory three and CD4 naive three. Findings and limits, study-wide: Naive subsets, compared against memory subsets, generally had larger estimated richness values.

An approximately 210 ng quantity of DNA, 29,000 or so T cell genomes, went into the sorted-subset replicate PCRs. Method: immunoSEQ multiplex PCR; TCRdb's copy keeps in-frame clones and lacks some. The sample lists about 730,000 clones, approximately 72% occurring once. The count of this clone is one. Antigen unknown. The sample contains more than one DNA sequence encoding this CDR3. This TCR came from a woman in her twenties or thirties in good health. The sequenced material came from memory CD4+ T cells sorted from blood. Subset noted: CD45RA-negative fraction.

The CDR3 DNA reads as TGCGCCAGCAGCCAAGGACAGGGGGTAGATACTGAAGCTTTCTTT. Amino acid sequence: CASSQGQGVDTEAFF. The chain employs TRBV4-1 and TRBJ1-1; 9 positions match TRBD1. J lost 5 bases, V lost 1 base, and 5 bases had no gene match. CDR1 and CDR2 from the germline V gene are MGHRA and YSYEKL. The CDR3 contains 15 residues.